This TCR beta chain was obtained from a study of blood T cell repertoires in COVID-19. Background on the study: Whether acute or convalescent, the COVID-19 samples came from the United States, Italy and Spain.

The assay was immunoSEQ multiplex PCR, and TCRdb's table has in-frame clones only and misses some. The table includes about 180,000 clones, 80% to 90% detected once. V lost 7 bases, J lost 5 bases, and 5 bases stayed unmatched. The length of the CDR3 is 13 residues. The V gene's germline CDR1 is MNHEY and CDR2 SVGAGI. This TCR came from a man between 18 and 35 years old who had recovered from COVID-19. The chain uses TRBV6-5 and TRBJ2-1; 7 positions agree with TRBD2. Sequencing was done on a sample of peripheral blood. CDR3 sequence: CASTGLGHNEQFF. In DNA form, the CDR3 reads TGTGCCAGCACAGGACTAGGTCACAATGAGCAGTTCTTC.